Following are 15 T cell receptor beta chains from one sample sequenced in a study of technical replicates of blood from a few donors. Libraries were prepared by immunoSEQ multiplex PCR; TCRdb keeps only in-frame clonotypes and omits some of them. The sample lists about 80,000 clones; 93% were seen once. Input material: T cells isolated from PBMCs. The source of these receptors is a human donor in good health.

V and J are TRBV9 and TRBJ1-1, with unresolved D. Deletions cut 4 bases from V and 2 bases from J, with 6 bases between. Germline CDR1 is SGDLS and CDR2 is YYNGEE. This CDR3 has 12 amino acids. CDR3 loop: CASSSDNTEAFF. The CDR3 DNA is TGTGCCAGCAGCTCAGATAACACTGAAGCTTTCTTT.

The V and J genes are TRBV2 and TRBJ1-4, with D tentatively TRBD1 (6 bases). The germline V gene has CDR1 SNHLY and CDR2 FYNNEI. The CDR3 is 14 residues long. V was cut by 6 bases and J by 7 bases, with 15 bases left in between. CDR3 in amino acids: CASSPTGGGEKLFF. For the CDR3, the DNA is TGTGCCAGCAGCCCGACAGGAGGAGGTGAAAAACTGTTTTTT.

The chain is built from TRBV7-3 and TRBJ2-2; TRBD2 matches at 8 bases. After removal of 5 bases from V and 4 bases from J, the junction contained 6 bases not matched to a gene. Germline V gene lookup returns CDR1 SGHTA and CDR2 FQGTGA. This CDR3 contains 15 residues. CDR3 protein: CASSLGTSPTGELFF. CDR3 sequence (DNA): TGTGCCAGCAGCCTTGGGACTAGTCCCACCGGGGAGCTGTTTTTT.

CDR3 in amino acids: CASSLAGTGILILNTEAFF. The DNA of the CDR3 is TGTGCCAGCAGCTTAGCCGGGACAGGGATTCTAATTTTGAACACTGAAGCTTTCTTT. This rearrangement joins TRBV7-3 to TRBJ1-1, with 9 bases fitting TRBD1. V lost 2 bases to trimming and J lost 0 bases; unmatched junction nucleotides: 13. Germline loops: CDR1 SGHTA, CDR2 FQGTGA. The CDR3 consists of 19 residues.

The chain combines TRBV25-1 with TRBJ1-1; D call uncertain. The CDR3 contains 12 residues. CDR1 MGHDK and CDR2 SYGVNS come from the germline V gene. The V end lost 10 bases, the J end lost 4 bases, and 13 bases lay between the germline ends. The CDR3: CATGTRGTEAFF. As DNA, the CDR3 is TGTGCCACGGGCACCCGGGGCACTGAAGCTTTCTTT.

The chain is built from TRBV28 and TRBJ1-5, with unresolved D. The CDR3 has 12 residues. The V gene lost 9 bases and the J gene lost 9 bases, with 15 bases spanning the gap. Germline CDR1 is MDHEN and CDR2 is SYDVKM. The CDR3: CASRGSLGPQHF. The CDR3 DNA is TGTGCCAGTCGGGGTTCCCTAGGGCCCCAGCATTTT. Full variable domain (outside the CDR3, taken from reference TRBV28 and TRBJ1-5): DVKVTQSSRYLVKRTGEKVFLECVQDMDHENMFWYRQDPGLGLRLIYFSYDVKMKEKGDIPEGYSVSREKKERFSLILESASTNQTSMYLCASRGSLGPQHFGDGTRLSIL.

V and J are TRBV15 and TRBJ1-5; 7 nucleotides line up with TRBD1. Germline V gene sequence: CDR1 LNHNV, CDR2 YYDKDF (reference sequence). Trimming cost V 0 bases and J 8 bases; bases outside gene matches: 7. The CDR3 consists of 15 residues. The CDR3 region is CATSRDRGKVEPQHF. The CDR3 DNA reads TGTGCCACCAGCAGAGACAGGGGGAAAGTGGAGCCCCAGCATTTT.

The chain combines TRBV6-5 with TRBJ2-7; D gene ambiguous. This CDR3 region has 11 residues. Germline V lookup: CDR1 MNHEY, CDR2 SVGAGI. With 6 bases removed from V and 2 bases from J, the gap between germline ends came to 5 bases. Written as DNA, the CDR3 is TGTGCCAGCAGACACACCTACGAGCAGTACTTC. This translates into CASRHTYEQYF.

The J gene is TRBJ1-4, the V gene TRBV5-4, with D perhaps matching TRBD1 (5 bases). Germline V CDR1 and CDR2: SGHNT, YYREEE (reference sequence). The CDR3 runs to 15 residues. Trimming took off 3 bases at V and 5 bases at J, with 14 bases between the two ends. The CDR3 region has the DNA TGTGCCAGCAGCTCGCAGGGTGGCCAGAATGAAAAACTGTTTTTT. This translates into CASSSQGGQNEKLFF.

The rearrangement joins TRBV6-1 to TRBJ2-7; 8 nucleotides match TRBD2. V was clipped by 2 bases and J by 1 base; unmatched bases: 4. CDR1 is MNHNS and CDR2 is SASEGT in the germline V gene. The CDR3 consists of 15 residues. The CDR3, as DNA: TGTGCCAGCAGTGAAATAGCGGGAAATTCCTACGAGCAGTACTTC. This sequence encodes CASSEIAGNSYEQYF.

The V gene is TRBV11-3, the J gene TRBJ2-7, with TRBD1 matching over 9 bases. The ends lost 4 bases at V and 6 bases at J; junction bases unmatched: 10. The CDR3 consists of 15 residues. Per the germline V gene, CDR1 is SGHNT and CDR2 is YENEEA. DNA of the CDR3: TGTGCCAGCAGCTCCCAAGCGGACAGGGGAACCGAGCAGTACTTC. Its translation: CASSSQADRGTEQYF.

This sequence joins TRBV7-6 and TRBJ1-3; 9 bases align to TRBD1. CDR1 and CDR2 (germline): SGHVS, FNYEAQ. The V and J ends lost 10 bases and 3 bases, in that order; junction bases with no gene match: 4. The CDR3 sequence is 13 residues long. CDR3 in DNA: TGTGCCACCGGACAGGGGAATGGAAACACCATATATTTT. Protein product: CATGQGNGNTIYF.

The chain employs TRBV25-1 and TRBJ1-1, with 10 nucleotides matching TRBD1. The germline V gene encodes CDR1 MGHDK and CDR2 SYGVNS. The V segment lost 8 bases and the J segment 5 bases; nucleotides outside the gene matches: 8. This CDR3 spans 14 amino acids. CDR3 bases: TGTGCCAGCGGACCGGGACAGGGGAGGACTGAAGCTTTCTTT. Protein: CASGPGQGRTEAFF.

The chain recombines TRBV6-6 with TRBJ2-7; D might be TRBD1 (7 bases). In germline, CDR1 is MNHNY, CDR2 SVGAGI (reference sequence). Trimming pared 7 bases from V and 1 base from J, leaving 11 bases between. CDR3 length: 13 amino acids. The CDR3 nucleotides read TGTGCCAGCACGGGGGACAGTTCCTACGAGCAGTACTTC. Translated, it gives CASTGDSSYEQYF.

The rearrangement joins TRBV30 to TRBJ2-7, with a tentative D call TRBD2 (5 bases). Trimming cost V 5 bases and J 1 base, with 9 bases left between them. CDR1 is GTSNPN, CDR2 SVGIG, per germline (reference sequence). The CDR3 is 12 residues long. CDR3 loop: CAWGLRSYEQYF. CDR3 sequence (DNA): TGTGCCTGGGGACTGAGGTCCTACGAGCAGTACTTC. Complete variable domain (other parts from reference TRBV30 and TRBJ2-7): SQTIHQWPATLVQPVGSPLSLECTVEGTSNPNLYWYRQAAGRGLQLLFYSVGIGQISSEVPQNLSASRPQDRQFILSSKKLLLSDSGFYLCAWGLRSYEQYFGPGTRLTVT.